This is a list of T cell receptor beta chains from one sample in a study of T cells in Graves' hyperthyroidism and ophthalmopathy. TCRdb reanalysed the multiplex PCR reads using MiXCR and keeps one entry per CDR3 protein. The sample carries more than 300,000 distinct CDR3 sequences, 15% to 20% recorded once. The sample taken for sequencing was blood. The source is a woman aged 25 to 39 with Graves' hyperthyroidism that later progressed to Graves' ophthalmopathy. Both conserved end residues are trimmed from each CDR3. Each record gives: V gene, CDR3 protein.

TRBV2,ASRLRRTGGFSYEQY
TRBV29-1,SVVSGQGAGQF
TRBV20-1,SARHSGANTGELF
TRBV5-1,ASSRSGTINTGELF
TRBV6-5,ASSYSQGTNTGELF
TRBV2,ASSPGQGHSPLH
TRBV2,ASSHRGSSYNSPLH
TRBV28,ASSLHGVLVSVWNEQF
TRBV7-9,ASTGTDNTGELF
TRBV20-1,SAREQGSGSLETQY
TRBV4-1,ASSHSDRDYGYT
TRBV5-6,ASSLESNYNEQF
TRBV6-1,ASIRDRADTGELF
TRBV5-1,ASSDTDDPANYGYT
TRBV10-1,ARDGLETVLVAHEQY
TRBV6-4,ASSGGALAETQY
TRBV7-9,ASSLSGGQAPVQY
TRBV4-1,ASSSGYPGQF
TRBV5-6,ASSFLQGSYNEQF
TRBV6-1,ASSTLAGGIHTGELF